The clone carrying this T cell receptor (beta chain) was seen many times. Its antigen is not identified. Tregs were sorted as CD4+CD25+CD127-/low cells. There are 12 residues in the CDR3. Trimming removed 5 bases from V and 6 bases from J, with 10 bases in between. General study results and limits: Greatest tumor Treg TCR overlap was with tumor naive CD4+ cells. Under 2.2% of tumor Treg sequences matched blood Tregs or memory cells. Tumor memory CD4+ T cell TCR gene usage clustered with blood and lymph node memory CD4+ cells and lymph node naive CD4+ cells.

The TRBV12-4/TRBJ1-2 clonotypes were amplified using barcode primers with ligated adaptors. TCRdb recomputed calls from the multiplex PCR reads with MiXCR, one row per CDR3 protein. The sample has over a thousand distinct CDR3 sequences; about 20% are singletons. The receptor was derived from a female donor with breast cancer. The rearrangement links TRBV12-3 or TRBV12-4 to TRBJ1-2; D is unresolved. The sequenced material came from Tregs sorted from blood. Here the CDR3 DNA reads TGTGCCAGCAGTCCTAACGGGGATGGCTACACCTTC. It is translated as CASSPNGDGYTF.